What follows are 14 T cell receptor beta chains derived from one specimen sequenced in a study of cytomegalovirus exposure and HLA in healthy donors. Amplification used 60 Vbeta primers and 13 Jbeta primers. Method: immunoSEQ multiplex PCR; TCRdb's copy keeps in-frame clones and lacks some. The sample lists 90,000 or so clones; roughly 73% were seen once. Sequenced: PBMCs. Receptors originate from a male donor in good health and CMV-seropositive.

The rearrangement uses TRBV10-2 and TRBJ1-5, with 7 bases matching TRBD1. The CDR3 totals 14 residues. The V and J ends lost 8 bases and 5 bases, in that order; junction bases with no gene match: 9. CDR1 and CDR2 (germline): WSHSY, SAAADI. The CDR3 DNA follows: TGCGCCAGCGGAGGACAGGTTTGGGATCAGCCCCAGCATTTT. Encoded protein: CASGGQVWDQPQHF.

The rearrangement uses TRBV7-6 and TRBJ1-1; 8 positions match TRBD1. V lost 5 bases and J lost 9; bases outside the gene matches: 8. The CDR3 loop spans 13 amino acids. CDR1 is SGHVS, CDR2 FNYEAQ, per germline. This chain's CDR3 is CASSLTWTGKAFF. CDR3 DNA: TGTGCCAGCAGCCTCACATGGACAGGGAAAGCTTTCTTT.

The CDR3 here is CASSSGQENTGELFF. Written as DNA, the CDR3 is TGTGCCAGCAGCTCTGGACAGGAGAACACCGGGGAGCTGTTTTTT. V and J are TRBV13 and TRBJ2-2; 7 positions match TRBD1. Trimming removed 4 bases from V and 1 base from J; junction bases left unmatched: 3. From germline, CDR1 is PRHDT and CDR2 FYEKMQ (reference sequence). This CDR3 has 15 residues.

This sequence joins TRBV6-5 and TRBJ2-1, with TRBD1 matching over 9 bases. The CDR3 spans 14 residues. Per germline, CDR1 MNHEY and CDR2 SVGAGI. The J segment lost 9 bases and the V segment lost 1 base, leaving 4 bases of the junction unmatched. In DNA, the CDR3 is TGTGCCAGCAGTTACTACAGGGGGCCGAGTGAGCAGTTCTTC. It encodes CASSYYRGPSEQFF.

As concerns this clone: At one end, the junction sequence differs from germline, possibly due to a read error. This CDR3 is also generated by other DNA sequences in the sample. The chain couples TRBV6-5 to TRBJ1-2; D is undetermined. CDR3 length equals 13 residues. Germline V gene data show CDR1 as MNHEY and CDR2 as SVGAGI. CDR3 DNA: TGTGCCAGCAGTTTCGGACTCCTATCCCGCTACACTTTT. Amino acids: CASSFGLLSRYTF.

This chain links TRBV5-1 with TRBJ1-1; TRBD1 might be the D (5 bases). The ends were cut back, 0 bases at V and 4 bases at J, with 19 bases in the middle. Germline CDR1 reads SGHRS; CDR2 reads YFSETQ. The CDR3 consists of 17 residues. CDR3 sequence (DNA): TGCGCCAGCAGCTTGGTACCCGCGGCGGGACGGGGCACTGAAGCTTTCTTT. Amino acid sequence: CASSLVPAAGRGTEAFF.

The CDR3 spells CSVDQGQGGYTF. In nucleotides, the CDR3 is TGCAGCGTTGATCAGGGTCAGGGGGGCTACACCTTC. The chain has TRBV29-1 and TRBJ1-2; D possibly corresponds to TRBD1 (6 bases). In germline, CDR1 is SQVTM, CDR2 ANQGSEA. V was cut by 3 bases and J by 8 bases, with 13 bases left in between. This CDR3 region has 12 residues.

V and J are TRBV6-1 and TRBJ2-7, with TRBD2 matching 13 bases. CDR1 and CDR2 (germline): MNHNS, SASEGT. The CDR3 contains 15 residues. Losses at the gene ends were 9 bases for V and 0 bases for J; bases not matched to a gene: 5. CDR3 in amino acids: CASKGLAGRSYEQYF. DNA of the CDR3: TGTGCCAGTAAGGGACTAGCGGGGCGCTCCTACGAGCAGTACTTC.

The chain uses TRBV11-3 and TRBJ2-7; D is unclear. CDR1 SGHNT and CDR2 YENEEA come from the germline V gene. Trimming removed 1 base from V and 3 bases from J, with 7 bases in between. The CDR3 spans 13 residues. Here the CDR3 DNA reads TGTGCCAGCAGCTTAGGGGCAATCTACGAGCAGTACTTC. Translating it yields CASSLGAIYEQYF. Looking up the rest from reference TRBV11-3 and TRBJ2-7 gives the full variable domain: EAGVVQSPRYKIIEKKQPVAFWCNPISGHNTLYWYLQNLGQGPELLIRYENEEAVDDSQLPKDRFSAERLKGVDSTLKIQPAELGDSAVYLCASSLGAIYEQYFGPGTRLTVT.

The V and J genes are TRBV7-9 and TRBJ1-2, with 8 bases fitting TRBD1. With V trimmed by 5 bases and J by 6 bases, 11 bases remained unmatched. The CDR3 loop spans 15 amino acids. The germline gives CDR1 SEHNR, CDR2 FQNEAQ (reference sequence). The CDR3 DNA follows: TGTGCCAGCAGCAATCTATCAGGGGGCGCCAATGGCTACACCTTC. The encoded protein is CASSNLSGGANGYTF.

V gene TRBV6-5 combines with J gene TRBJ1-3; D remains ambiguous. The V end was cut by 7 bases, the J end by 1 base, with 5 bases between. Germline V gives CDR1 MNHEY, CDR2 SVGAGI. CDR3 length equals 12 residues. The CDR3 region is CASTGSGNTIYF. The CDR3, as DNA: TGTGCCAGCACGGGTTCTGGAAACACCATATATTTT.

V gene TRBV19 combines with J gene TRBJ1-2; no definite D call. Germline V gene lookup returns CDR1 LNHDA and CDR2 SQIVND (reference sequence). Trimming removed 8 bases from V and 5 bases from J, with 6 bases in between. The CDR3 spans 10 residues. CDR3 sequence (DNA): TGTGCCAGTGGTACTTATGGCTACACCTTC. Translated, it gives CASGTYGYTF.

This clone occurred a few times. The chain employs TRBV28 and TRBJ1-2, with D maybe TRBD1 (6 bases). The V gene lost 6 bases and the J gene lost 2 bases, with 16 bases spanning the gap. This CDR3 contains 15 residues. Germline V gene sequence: CDR1 MDHEN, CDR2 SYDVKM. The CDR3 nucleotides are TGTGCCAGCAGAACAATCAGGGGAAGGAACTATGGCTACACCTTC. Translated: CASRTIRGRNYGYTF.

The chain uses TRBV25-1 and TRBJ2-2; D is ambiguous. Per the germline V gene, CDR1 is MGHDK and CDR2 is SYGVNS. The CDR3 has 13 amino acids. V was trimmed by 6 bases and J by 4 bases, leaving 9 bases between them. CDR3 DNA sequence: TGTGCCAGCAGAGCTCCCCTCACCGGGGAGCTGTTTTTT. It translates to CASRAPLTGELFF.